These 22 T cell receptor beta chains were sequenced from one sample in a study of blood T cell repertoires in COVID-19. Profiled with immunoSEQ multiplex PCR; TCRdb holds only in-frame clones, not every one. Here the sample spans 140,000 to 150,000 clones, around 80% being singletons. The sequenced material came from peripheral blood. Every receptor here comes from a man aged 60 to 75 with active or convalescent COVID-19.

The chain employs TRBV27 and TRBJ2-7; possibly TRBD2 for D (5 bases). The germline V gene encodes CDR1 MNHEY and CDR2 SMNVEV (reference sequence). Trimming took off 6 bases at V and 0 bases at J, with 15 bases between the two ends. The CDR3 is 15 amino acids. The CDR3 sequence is CASRPLGVSSYEQYV. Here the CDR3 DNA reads TGTGCCAGCAGGCCTCTGGGAGTGAGCTCCTACGAGCAGTACGTC.

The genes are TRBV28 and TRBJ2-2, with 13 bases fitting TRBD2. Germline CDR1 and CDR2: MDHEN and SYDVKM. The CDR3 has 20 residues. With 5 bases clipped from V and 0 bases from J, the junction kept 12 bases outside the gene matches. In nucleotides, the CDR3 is TGTGCCAGCAGTGCGATAACTAGCGGGAGGGCCTTTGCGAACACCGGGGAGCTGTTTTTT. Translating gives CASSAITSGRAFANTGELFF.

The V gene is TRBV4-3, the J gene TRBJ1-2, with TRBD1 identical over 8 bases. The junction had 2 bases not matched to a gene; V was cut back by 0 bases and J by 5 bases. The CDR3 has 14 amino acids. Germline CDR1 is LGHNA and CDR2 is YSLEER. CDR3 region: CASSQEQGAYGYTF. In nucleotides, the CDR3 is TGCGCCAGCAGCCAAGAGCAGGGGGCTTATGGCTACACCTTC.

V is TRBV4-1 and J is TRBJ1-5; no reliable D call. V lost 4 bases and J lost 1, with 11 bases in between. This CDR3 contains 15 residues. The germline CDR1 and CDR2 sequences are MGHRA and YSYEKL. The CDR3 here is CASSLLSLSNQPQHF. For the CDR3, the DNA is TGCGCCAGCAGCCTCCTATCACTAAGCAATCAGCCCCAGCATTTT.

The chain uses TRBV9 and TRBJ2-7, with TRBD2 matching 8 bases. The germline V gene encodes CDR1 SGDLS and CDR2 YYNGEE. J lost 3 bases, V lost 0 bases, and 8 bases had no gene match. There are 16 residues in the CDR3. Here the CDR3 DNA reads TGTGCCAGCAGCGTAGTGGCGGGGGGAGGTTACTACGAGCAGTACTTC. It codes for CASSVVAGGGYYEQYF.

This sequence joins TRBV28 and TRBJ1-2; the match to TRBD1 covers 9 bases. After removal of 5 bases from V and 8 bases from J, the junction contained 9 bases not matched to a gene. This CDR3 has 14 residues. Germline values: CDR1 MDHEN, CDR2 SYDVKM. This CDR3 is CASSPAPQGAGYTF. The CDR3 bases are TGTGCCAGCAGTCCCGCCCCACAGGGGGCAGGCTACACCTTC.

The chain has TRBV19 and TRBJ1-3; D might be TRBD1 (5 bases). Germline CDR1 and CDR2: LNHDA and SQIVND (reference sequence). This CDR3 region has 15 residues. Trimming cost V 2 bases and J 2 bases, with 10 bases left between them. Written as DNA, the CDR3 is TGTGCCAGTAGTATAACAGGCCAGGCTGGAAACACCATATATTTT. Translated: CASSITGQAGNTIYF.

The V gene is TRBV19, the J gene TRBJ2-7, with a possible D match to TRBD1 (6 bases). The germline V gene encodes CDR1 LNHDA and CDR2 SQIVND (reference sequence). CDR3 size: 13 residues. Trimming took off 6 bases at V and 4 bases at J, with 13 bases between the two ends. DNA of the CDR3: TGTGCCAGTAGCCCCCTGGACAGATACGAGCAGTACTTC. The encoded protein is CASSPLDRYEQYF.

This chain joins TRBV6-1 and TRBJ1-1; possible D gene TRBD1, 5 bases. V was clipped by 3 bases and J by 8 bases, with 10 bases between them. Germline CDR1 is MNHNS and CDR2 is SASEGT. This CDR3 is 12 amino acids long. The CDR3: CASSDPGGEAFF. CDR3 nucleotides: TGTGCCAGCAGTGATCCGGGGGGGGAAGCTTTCTTT.

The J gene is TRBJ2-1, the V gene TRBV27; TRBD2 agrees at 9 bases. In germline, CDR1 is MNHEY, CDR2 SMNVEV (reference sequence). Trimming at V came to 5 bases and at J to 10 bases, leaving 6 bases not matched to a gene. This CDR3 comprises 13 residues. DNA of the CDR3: TGTGCCAGCAGTACAATAGCGGGAGTGGAGCAGTTCTTC. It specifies CASSTIAGVEQFF.

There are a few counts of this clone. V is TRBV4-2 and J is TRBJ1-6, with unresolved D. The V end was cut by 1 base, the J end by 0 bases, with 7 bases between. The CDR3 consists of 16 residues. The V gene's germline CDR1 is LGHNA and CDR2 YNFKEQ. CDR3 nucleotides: TGTGCCAGCAGCCAAGTTTCTAGCTCCTATAATTCACCCCTCCACTTT. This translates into CASSQVSSSYNSPLHF.

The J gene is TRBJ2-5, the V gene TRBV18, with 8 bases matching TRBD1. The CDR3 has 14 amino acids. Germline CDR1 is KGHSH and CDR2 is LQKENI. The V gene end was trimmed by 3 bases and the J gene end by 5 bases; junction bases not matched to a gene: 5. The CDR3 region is CASSPQGASETQYF. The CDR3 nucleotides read TGTGCCAGCTCACCCCAGGGGGCCTCGGAGACCCAGTACTTC.

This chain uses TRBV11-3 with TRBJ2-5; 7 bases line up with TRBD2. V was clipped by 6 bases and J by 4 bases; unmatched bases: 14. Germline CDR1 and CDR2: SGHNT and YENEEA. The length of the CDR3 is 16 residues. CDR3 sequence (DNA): TGTGCCAGCAGAAAACTAGCGTGGGATGATTTAGAGACCCAGTACTTC. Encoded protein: CASRKLAWDDLETQYF.

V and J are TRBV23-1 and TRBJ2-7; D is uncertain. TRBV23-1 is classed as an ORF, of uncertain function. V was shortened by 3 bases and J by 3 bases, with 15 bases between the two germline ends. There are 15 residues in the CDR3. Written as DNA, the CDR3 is TGCGCCAGCAGTCAGTGTAGTACCCCACTCTACGAGCAGTACGTC. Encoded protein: CASSQCSTPLYEQYV.

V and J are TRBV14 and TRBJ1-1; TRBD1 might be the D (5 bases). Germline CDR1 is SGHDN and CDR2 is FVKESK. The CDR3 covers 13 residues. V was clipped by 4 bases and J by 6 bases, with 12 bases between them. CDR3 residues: CASSPSAGAEAFF. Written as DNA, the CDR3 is TGTGCCAGCAGCCCTAGCGCGGGGGCTGAAGCTTTCTTT.

CDR3 DNA: TGTGCCAGTAGCAGGGGTCCACTCTATAATTCACCCCTCCACTTT. Protein: CASSRGPLYNSPLHF. The chain employs TRBV19 and TRBJ1-6, with D maybe TRBD1 (6 bases). The germline CDR1 and CDR2 sequences are LNHDA and SQIVND (reference sequence). This CDR3 has 15 residues. V was cut by 6 bases and J by 3 bases, with 12 bases left in between.

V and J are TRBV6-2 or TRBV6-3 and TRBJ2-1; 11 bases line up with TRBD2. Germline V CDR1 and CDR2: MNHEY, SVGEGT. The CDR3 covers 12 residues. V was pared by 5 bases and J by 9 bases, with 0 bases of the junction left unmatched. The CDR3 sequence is CASSGTSGEQFF. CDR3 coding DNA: TGTGCCAGCAGTGGGACTAGCGGTGAGCAGTTCTTC.

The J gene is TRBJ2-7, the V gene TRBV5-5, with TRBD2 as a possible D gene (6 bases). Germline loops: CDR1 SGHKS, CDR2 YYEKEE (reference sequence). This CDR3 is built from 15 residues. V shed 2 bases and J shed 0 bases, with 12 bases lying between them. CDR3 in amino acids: CASSFSAGSSYEQYV. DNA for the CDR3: TGTGCCAGCAGCTTTAGCGCCGGGAGCTCCTACGAGCAGTACGTC.

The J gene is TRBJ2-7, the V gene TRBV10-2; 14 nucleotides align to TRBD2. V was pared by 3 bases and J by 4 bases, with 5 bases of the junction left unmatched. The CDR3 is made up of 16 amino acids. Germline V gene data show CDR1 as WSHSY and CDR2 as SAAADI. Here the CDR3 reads CASSDQTSGRVYEQYV. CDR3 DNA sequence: TGCGCCAGCAGTGATCAGACTAGCGGGAGGGTTTACGAGCAGTACGTC.

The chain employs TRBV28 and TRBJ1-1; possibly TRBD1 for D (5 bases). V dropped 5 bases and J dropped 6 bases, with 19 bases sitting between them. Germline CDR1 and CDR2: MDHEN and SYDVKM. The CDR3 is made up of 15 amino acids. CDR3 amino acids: CASSPSGPGGAEAFF. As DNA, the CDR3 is TGTGCCAGCAGTCCGTCGGGACCCGGAGGGGCTGAAGCTTTCTTT.

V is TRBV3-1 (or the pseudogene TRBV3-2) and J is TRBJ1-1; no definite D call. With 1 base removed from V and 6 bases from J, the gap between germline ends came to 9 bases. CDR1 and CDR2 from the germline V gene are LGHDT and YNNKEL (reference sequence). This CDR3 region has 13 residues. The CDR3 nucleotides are TGTGCCAGCAGCCAAGGGGAGACTTCTGAAGCTTTCTTT. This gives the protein CASSQGETSEAFF.

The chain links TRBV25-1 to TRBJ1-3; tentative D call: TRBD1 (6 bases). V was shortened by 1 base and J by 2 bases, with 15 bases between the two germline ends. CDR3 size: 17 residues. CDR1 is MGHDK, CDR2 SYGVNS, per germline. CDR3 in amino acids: CASSELLTGTTGNTIYF. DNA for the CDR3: TGTGCCAGCAGTGAATTGCTAACAGGGACAACTGGAAACACCATATATTTT.